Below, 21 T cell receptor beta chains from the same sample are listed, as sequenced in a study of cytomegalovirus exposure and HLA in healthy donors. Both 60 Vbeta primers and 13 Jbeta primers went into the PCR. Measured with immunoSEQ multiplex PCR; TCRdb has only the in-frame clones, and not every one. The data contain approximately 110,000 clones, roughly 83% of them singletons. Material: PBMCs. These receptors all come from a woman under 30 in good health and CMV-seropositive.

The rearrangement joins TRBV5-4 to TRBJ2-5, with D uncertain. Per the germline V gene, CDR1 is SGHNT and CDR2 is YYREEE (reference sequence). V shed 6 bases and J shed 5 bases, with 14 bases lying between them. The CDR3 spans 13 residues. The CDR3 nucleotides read TGTGCCAGCACCCTCCCTCATGAGGAGACCCAGTACTTC. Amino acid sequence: CASTLPHEETQYF.

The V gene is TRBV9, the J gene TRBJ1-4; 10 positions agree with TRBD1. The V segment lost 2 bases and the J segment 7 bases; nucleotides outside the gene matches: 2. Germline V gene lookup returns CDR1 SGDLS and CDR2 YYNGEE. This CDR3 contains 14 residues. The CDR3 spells CASSVGTGVEKLFF. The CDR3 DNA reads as TGTGCCAGCAGCGTCGGGACAGGGGTTGAAAAACTGTTTTTT.

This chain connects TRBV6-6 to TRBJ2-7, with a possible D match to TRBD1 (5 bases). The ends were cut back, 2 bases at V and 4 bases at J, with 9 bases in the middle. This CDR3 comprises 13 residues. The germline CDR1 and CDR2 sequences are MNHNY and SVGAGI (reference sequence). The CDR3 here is CASSYLDTYEQYF. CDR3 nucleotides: TGTGCCAGCAGTTACCTGGACACTTACGAGCAGTACTTC.

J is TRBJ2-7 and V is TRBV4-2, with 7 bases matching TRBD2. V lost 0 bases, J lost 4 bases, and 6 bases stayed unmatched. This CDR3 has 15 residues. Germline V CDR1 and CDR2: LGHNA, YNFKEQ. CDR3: CASSQEPSGEYEQYF. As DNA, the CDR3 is TGTGCCAGCAGCCAAGAACCTAGCGGAGAGTACGAGCAGTACTTC.

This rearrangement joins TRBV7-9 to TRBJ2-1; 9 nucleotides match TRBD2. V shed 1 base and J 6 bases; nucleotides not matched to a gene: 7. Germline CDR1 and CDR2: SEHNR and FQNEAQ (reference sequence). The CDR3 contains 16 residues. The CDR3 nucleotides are TGTGCCAGCAGCTTAGTTGCGGGAGGGTTGGGCAATGAGCAGTTCTTC. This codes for CASSLVAGGLGNEQFF.

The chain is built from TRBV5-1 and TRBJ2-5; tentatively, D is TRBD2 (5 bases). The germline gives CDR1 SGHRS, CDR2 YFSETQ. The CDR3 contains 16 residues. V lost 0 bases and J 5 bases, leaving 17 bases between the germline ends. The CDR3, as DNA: TGCGCCAGCAGCTTGGGAGCCGGTGCTCGCGGGGAGACCCAGTACTTC. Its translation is CASSLGAGARGETQYF.

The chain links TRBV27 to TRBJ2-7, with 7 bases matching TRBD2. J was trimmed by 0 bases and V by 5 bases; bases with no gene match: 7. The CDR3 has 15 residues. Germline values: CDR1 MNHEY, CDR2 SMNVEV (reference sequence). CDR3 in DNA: TGTGCCAGCAGTGAGACGACTAGCAACTCCTACGAGCAGTACTTC. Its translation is CASSETTSNSYEQYF.

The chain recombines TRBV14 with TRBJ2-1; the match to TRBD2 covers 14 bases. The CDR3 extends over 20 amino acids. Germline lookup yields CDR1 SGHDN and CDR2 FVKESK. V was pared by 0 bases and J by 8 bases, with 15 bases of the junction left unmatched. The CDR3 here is CASSQDRLAGGPWLFHEQFF. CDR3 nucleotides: TGTGCCAGCAGCCAAGATAGACTAGCGGGAGGGCCTTGGTTATTCCATGAGCAGTTCTTC. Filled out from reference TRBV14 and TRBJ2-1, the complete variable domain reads EAGVTQFPSHSVIEKGQTVTLRCDPISGHDNLYWYRRVMGKEIKFLLHFVKESKQDESGMPNNRFLAERTGGTYSTLKVQPAELEDSGVYFCASSQDRLAGGPWLFHEQFFGPGTRLTVL.

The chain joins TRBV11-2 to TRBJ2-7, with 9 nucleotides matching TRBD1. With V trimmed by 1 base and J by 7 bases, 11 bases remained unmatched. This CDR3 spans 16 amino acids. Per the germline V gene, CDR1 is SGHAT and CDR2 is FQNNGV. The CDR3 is CASSLGRGTGMWEQYF. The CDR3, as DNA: TGTGCCAGCAGCTTAGGTCGGGGGACAGGGATGTGGGAGCAGTACTTC. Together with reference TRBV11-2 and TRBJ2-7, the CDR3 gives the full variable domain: EAGVAQSPRYKIIEKRQSVAFWCNPISGHATLYWYQQILGQGPKLLIQFQNNGVVDDSQLPKDRFSAERLKGVDSTLKIQPAKLEDSAVYLCASSLGRGTGMWEQYFGPGTRLTVT.

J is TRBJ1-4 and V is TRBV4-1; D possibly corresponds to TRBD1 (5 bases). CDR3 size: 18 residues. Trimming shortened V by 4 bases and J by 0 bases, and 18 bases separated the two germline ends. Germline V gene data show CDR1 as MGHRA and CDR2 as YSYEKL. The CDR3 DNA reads TGCGCCAGCAGCCGGGGACTAACTTACTCTGCAACTAATGAAAAACTGTTTTTT. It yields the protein CASSRGLTYSATNEKLFF.

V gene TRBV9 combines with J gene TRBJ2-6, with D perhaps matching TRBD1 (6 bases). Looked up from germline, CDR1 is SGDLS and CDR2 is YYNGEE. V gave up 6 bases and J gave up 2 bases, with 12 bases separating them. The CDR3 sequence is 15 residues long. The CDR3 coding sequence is TGTGCCAGCACCGCGGCAGGGGCTGGGGCCAACGTCCTGACTTTC. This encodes CASTAAGAGANVLTF. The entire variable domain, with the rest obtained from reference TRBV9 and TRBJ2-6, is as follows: DSGVTQTPKHLITATGQRVTLRCSPRSGDLSVYWYQQSLDQGLQFLIQYYNGEERAKGNILERFSAQQFPDLHSELNLSSLELGDSALYFCASTAAGAGANVLTFGAGSRLTVL.

The CDR3 DNA is TGTGCCTGGGGGAGGAACACTGAAGCTTTCTTT. Residues: CAWGRNTEAFF. The chain has TRBV30 and TRBJ1-1; D gene unclear. V was shortened by 5 bases and J by 1 base, with 5 bases between the two germline ends. Looked up from germline, CDR1 is GTSNPN and CDR2 is SVGIG (reference sequence). The CDR3 is 11 residues long.

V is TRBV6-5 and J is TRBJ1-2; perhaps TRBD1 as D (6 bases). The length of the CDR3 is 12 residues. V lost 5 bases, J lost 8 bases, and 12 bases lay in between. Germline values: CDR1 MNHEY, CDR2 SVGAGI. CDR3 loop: CASSNRVWGYTF. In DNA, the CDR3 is TGTGCCAGCAGTAACAGGGTTTGGGGCTACACCTTC.

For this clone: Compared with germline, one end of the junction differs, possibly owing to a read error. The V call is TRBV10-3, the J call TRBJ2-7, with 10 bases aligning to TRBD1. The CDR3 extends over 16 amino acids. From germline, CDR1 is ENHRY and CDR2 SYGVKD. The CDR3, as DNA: TGTGCCACCCTGCAGGGCGGGACAGGGGTTATCTACGAGCGGTACTTC. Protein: CATLQGGTGVIYERYF.

CDR3: CASSLIGGQGAYEQFF. In DNA form, the CDR3 reads TGTGCCAGCAGCTTAATTGGGGGACAGGGGGCCTATGAGCAGTTCTTC. The chain carries TRBV7-3 and TRBJ2-1, with 12 bases aligning to TRBD1. With 1 base clipped from V and 8 bases from J, the junction kept 6 bases outside the gene matches. This CDR3 contains 16 residues. CDR1 is SGHTA, CDR2 FQGTGA, per germline.

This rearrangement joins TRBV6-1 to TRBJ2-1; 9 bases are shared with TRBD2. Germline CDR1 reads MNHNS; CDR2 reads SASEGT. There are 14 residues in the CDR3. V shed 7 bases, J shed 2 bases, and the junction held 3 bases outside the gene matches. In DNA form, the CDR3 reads TGTGCCAGCAATATAGCGGGAGCCTACAATGAGCAGTTCTTC. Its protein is CASNIAGAYNEQFF.

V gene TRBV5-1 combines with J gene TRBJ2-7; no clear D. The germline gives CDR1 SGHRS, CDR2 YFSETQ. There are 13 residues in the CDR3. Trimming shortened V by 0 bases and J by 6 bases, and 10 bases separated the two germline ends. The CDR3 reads CASSLGNSLEQYF. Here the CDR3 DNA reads TGCGCCAGCAGCTTGGGAAACAGCCTCGAGCAGTACTTC.

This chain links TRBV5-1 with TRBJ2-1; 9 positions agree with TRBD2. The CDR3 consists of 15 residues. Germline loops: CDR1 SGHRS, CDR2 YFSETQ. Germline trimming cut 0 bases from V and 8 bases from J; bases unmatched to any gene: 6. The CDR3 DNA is TGCGCCAGCAGCTTGGAAGTGGCGGGAGGGGATGAGCAGTTCTTC. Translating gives CASSLEVAGGDEQFF.

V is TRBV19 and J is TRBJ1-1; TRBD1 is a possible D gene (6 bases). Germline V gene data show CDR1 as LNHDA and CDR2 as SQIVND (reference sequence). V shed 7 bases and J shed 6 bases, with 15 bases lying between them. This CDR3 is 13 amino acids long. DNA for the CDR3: TGTGCCAGTACCCAGGCAGGGGTGTCTGAAGCTTTCTTT. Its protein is CASTQAGVSEAFF.

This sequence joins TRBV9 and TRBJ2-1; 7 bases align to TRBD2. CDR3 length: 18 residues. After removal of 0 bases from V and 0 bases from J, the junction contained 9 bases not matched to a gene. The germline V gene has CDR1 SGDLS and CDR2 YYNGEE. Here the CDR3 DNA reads TGTGCCAGCAGCGTAGGTTCTAGCGGTATCCGCTCCTACAATGAGCAGTTCTTC. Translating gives CASSVGSSGIRSYNEQFF.

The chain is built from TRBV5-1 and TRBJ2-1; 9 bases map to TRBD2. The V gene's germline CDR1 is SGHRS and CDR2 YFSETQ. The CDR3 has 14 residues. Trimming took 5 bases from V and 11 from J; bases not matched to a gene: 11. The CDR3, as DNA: TGCGCCAGCAGTTTAAAAAACCCTAGCGGGAAGCAGTTCTTC. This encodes CASSLKNPSGKQFF.